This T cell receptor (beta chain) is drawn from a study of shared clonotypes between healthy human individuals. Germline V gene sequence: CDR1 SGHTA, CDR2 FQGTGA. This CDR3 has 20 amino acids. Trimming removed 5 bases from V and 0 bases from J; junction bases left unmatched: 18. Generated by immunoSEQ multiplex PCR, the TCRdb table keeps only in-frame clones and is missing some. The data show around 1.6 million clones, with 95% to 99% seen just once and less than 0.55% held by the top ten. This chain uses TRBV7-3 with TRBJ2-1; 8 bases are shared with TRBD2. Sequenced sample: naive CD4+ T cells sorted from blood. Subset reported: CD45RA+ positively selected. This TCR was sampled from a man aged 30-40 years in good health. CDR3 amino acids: CASSPPWVAGLPGSYNEQFF. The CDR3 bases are TGTGCCAGCAGCCCTCCGTGGGTAGCGGGACTTCCCGGCTCCTACAATGAGCAGTTCTTC.